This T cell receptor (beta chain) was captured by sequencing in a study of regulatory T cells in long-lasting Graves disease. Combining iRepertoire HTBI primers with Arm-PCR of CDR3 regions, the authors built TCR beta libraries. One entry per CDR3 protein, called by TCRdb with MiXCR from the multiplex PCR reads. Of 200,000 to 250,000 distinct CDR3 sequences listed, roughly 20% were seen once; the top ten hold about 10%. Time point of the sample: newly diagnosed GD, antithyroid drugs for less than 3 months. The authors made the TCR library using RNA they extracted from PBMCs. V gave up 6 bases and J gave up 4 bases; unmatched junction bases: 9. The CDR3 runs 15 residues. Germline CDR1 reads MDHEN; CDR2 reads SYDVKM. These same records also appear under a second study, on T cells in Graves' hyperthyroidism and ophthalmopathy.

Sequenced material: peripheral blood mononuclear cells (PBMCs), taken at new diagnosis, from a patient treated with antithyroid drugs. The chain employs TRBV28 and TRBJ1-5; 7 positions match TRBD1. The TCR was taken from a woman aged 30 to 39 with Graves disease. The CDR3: CASSFGTAHNQPQHF. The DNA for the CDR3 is TGTGCCAGCAGCTTCGGGACAGCACATAATCAGCCCCAGCATTTT.